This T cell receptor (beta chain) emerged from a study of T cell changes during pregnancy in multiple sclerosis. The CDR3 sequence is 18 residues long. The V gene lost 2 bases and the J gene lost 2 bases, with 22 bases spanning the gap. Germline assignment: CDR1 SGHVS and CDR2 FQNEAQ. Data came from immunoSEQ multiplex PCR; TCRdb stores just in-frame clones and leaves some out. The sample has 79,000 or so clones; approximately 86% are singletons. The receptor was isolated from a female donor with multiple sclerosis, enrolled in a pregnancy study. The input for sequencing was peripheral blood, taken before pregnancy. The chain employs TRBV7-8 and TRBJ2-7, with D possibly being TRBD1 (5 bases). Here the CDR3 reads CASSLSMIAVDITYEQYF. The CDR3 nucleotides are TGTGCCAGCAGCTTATCTATGATTGCGGTGGACATCACCTACGAGCAGTACTTC.